The clone carrying this T cell receptor beta chain has a single count. Its antigen remains unknown. These data belong to a study of neoadjuvant anti-PD-1 for oral cavity cancer. On the study more broadly: Before surgery, most patients got three to four biweekly 3 mg/kg nivolumab doses.

Profiled with immunoSEQ multiplex PCR; TCRdb holds only in-frame clones, not every one. The table has about 42,000 clones, 77% seen once. Whole-study results and caveats: Non-responders to neoadjuvant nivolumab had significantly more clonal PBMC T cells than responders.

Time point described: after neoadjuvant nivolumab, at surgical resection. Stage II-IVA oral cavity squamous cell carcinoma was new and untreated by systemic or radiation therapy. Germline assignment: CDR1 SQVTM and CDR2 ANQGSEA. Trimming cost V 1 base and J 5 bases, with 11 bases left between them. The CDR3 extends over 13 amino acids. This sample comprised PBMCs, obtained after nivolumab (anti-PD-1) treatment. This TCR derives from a person aged 40-85 years with oral cavity squamous cell carcinoma. This chain joins TRBV29-1 and TRBJ2-5; D not certain. CDR3 in DNA: TGCAGCGTTGAAGCTGGCGCTGTGGAGACCCAGTACTTC. Translating gives CSVEAGAVETQYF.